These T cell receptor beta chains were read from a single sample in a study of blood T cell repertoires in COVID-19. Assay used: immunoSEQ multiplex PCR; TCRdb lists only in-frame clones, some missing. This sample has approximately 300,000 clones, with about 90% found just once. The sequencing sample was made of PBMCs or T cells enriched from blood (not recorded which). Every receptor here comes from a woman aged 25-40 years who had recovered from COVID-19. CDR3s include the opening cysteine and the closing phenylalanine or tryptophan. The D gene is left open where the match is weak. Some rows have no size entry. The others give once, few or many, or a class for an expanded clone.

TRBJ1-5 | . | . | TRBV27 | CASSLRQGQNQPQHF | TGTGCCAGCAGTTTGCGGCAGGGACAAAATCAGCCCCAGCATTTT
TRBJ1-6 | . | . | TRBV4-2 | CASSRDGGRDNSPLHF | TGTGCCAGCAGCCGTGACGGGGGAAGGGATAATTCACCCCTCCACTTT
TRBJ1-1 | . | . | TRBV7-2 | CASTPGVANTEAFF | TGTGCCAGCACCCCAGGGGTTGCGAACACTGAAGCTTTCTTT
TRBJ2-7 | TRBD1 | . | TRBV28 | CASRTEGQGTYEQYF | TGTGCCAGCAGAACGGAAGGACAGGGCACCTACGAGCAGTACTTC
TRBJ1-6 | TRBD1 | once | TRBV30 | CAYPDGTAGSPLHF | TGTGCCTACCCGGACGGGACAGCCGGTTCACCCCTCCACTTT
TRBJ1-3 | . | . | TRBV6-5 | CASSYGQGYRNTIYF | TGTGCCAGCAGTTACGGGCAGGGATATAGAAACACCATATATTTT
TRBJ2-2 | . | few | TRBV27 | CASSLGRVGTGELFF | TGTGCCAGCAGCTTGGGCAGGGTAGGGACCGGGGAGCTGTTTTTT
TRBJ2-3 | . | . | TRBV5-4 | CASSLGGGAGTDTQYF | TGTGCCAGCAGCCTGGGTGGGGGCGCGGGCACAGATACGCAGTATTTT
TRBJ1-3 | TRBD1 | . | TRBV2 | CASSQGGFGNTIYF | TGTGCCAGCAGTCAAGGGGGCTTTGGAAACACCATATATTTT
TRBJ1-6 | . | . | TRBV7-9 | CASTSSSYNSPLHF | TGTGCCAGCACCAGCAGCTCCTATAATTCACCCCTCCACTTT
TRBJ1-2 | TRBD1 | . | TRBV7-3 | CASSPTDRDGGYTF | TGTGCCAGCAGCCCGACCGACAGGGATGGTGGCTACACCTTC
TRBJ1-2 | . | . | TRBV5-1 | CASSLGGQHYGYTF | TGCGCCAGCAGCTTGGGTGGACAACACTATGGCTACACCTTC
TRBJ1-1 | TRBD1 | once | TRBV12-5 | CASGPGGTEAFF | TGTGCTAGTGGACCAGGGGGAACCGAAGCTTTCTTT
TRBJ1-1 | . | . | TRBV5-5 | CASSTRVGNTEAFF | TGTGCCAGCAGCACCAGGGTAGGGAACACTGAAGCTTTCTTT
TRBJ1-2 | . | . | TRBV2 | CASSDANDSPSPYGYTF | TGTGCCAGCAGTGACGCAAATGACTCTCCTTCCCCCTATGGCTACACCTTC
TRBJ1-2 | TRBD1 | . | TRBV7-2 | CASSFRTGGYGYTF | TGTGCCAGCAGCTTTAGGACAGGGGGCTATGGCTACACCTTC
TRBJ1-6 | TRBD1 | . | TRBV2 | CASSLTGADNSPLHF | TGTGCCAGCAGTCTGACAGGGGCGGATAATTCACCCCTCCACTTT
TRBJ2-2 | TRBD1 | . | TRBV5-8 | CASRPDRAGTGELFF | TGTGCCAGCAGACCGGACAGGGCAGGGACCGGGGAGCTGTTTTTT
TRBJ2-1 | . | . | TRBV9 | CASSAMNDEQFF | TGTGCCAGCAGCGCTATGAACGATGAGCAGTTCTTC
TRBJ2-3 | . | . | TRBV4-1 | CASSPRPTGRTDTQYF | TGCGCCAGCAGCCCTCGACCGACAGGTCGCACAGATACGCAGTATTTT
TRBJ2-7 | . | . | TRBV5-1 | CASSEQGEGYEQYF | TGCGCCAGCAGCGAACAGGGGGAGGGCTACGAGCAGTACTTC
TRBJ1-2 | TRBD1 | few | TRBV5-1 | CASSAEPTGFRDGYTF | TGCGCCAGCAGCGCGGAACCGACAGGGTTCAGGGATGGCTACACCTTC
TRBJ1-1 | . | many | TRBV10-3 | CAISLTENTEAFF | TGTGCCATCAGCCTGACAGAGAACACTGAAGCTTTCTTT
TRBJ1-2 | . | . | TRBV5-1 | CASSLVQDYGYTF | TGCGCCAGCAGCTTGGTGCAGGACTATGGCTACACCTTC
TRBJ2-7 | TRBD2 | . | TRBV4-1 | CASSQEGQRGVYEQYF | TGCGCCAGCAGCCAAGAGGGCCAGCGGGGGGTATACGAGCAGTACTTC
TRBJ1-1 | . | . | TRBV5-1 | CASSLSPNTEAFF | TGCGCCAGCAGCTTGTCTCCGAACACTGAAGCTTTCTTT
TRBJ1-2 | TRBD1 | once | TRBV9 | CASSGVQGYGYTF | TGTGCCAGCAGCGGTGTACAGGGGTATGGCTACACCTTC
TRBJ1-2 | . | . | TRBV14 | CASSQEAGLYGYTF | TGTGCCAGCAGCCAAGAGGCGGGGTTGTATGGCTACACCTTC
TRBJ2-3 | . | . | TRBV30 | CAYTGNFPDTQYF | TGTGCATACACAGGGAATTTCCCAGATACGCAGTATTTT
TRBJ1-1 | . | . | TRBV7-3 | CASSLTRDTEAFF | TGTGCCAGCAGCTTAACGAGGGACACTGAAGCTTTCTTT
TRBJ2-3 | . | . | TRBV5-1 | CASSSLATGTDTQYF | TGCGCCAGCAGCTCCCTAGCTACGGGCACAGATACGCAGTATTTT
TRBJ1-5 | TRBD1 | . | TRBV4-2 | CASSQGQGSHQPQHF | TGTGCCAGCAGCCAAGGACAGGGGTCCCATCAGCCCCAGCATTTT
TRBJ2-2 | . | . | TRBV20-1 | CSASVRENTGELFF | TGCAGTGCTAGTGTCAGGGAGAACACCGGGGAGCTGTTTTTT
TRBJ2-5 | TRBD2 | few | TRBV13 | CASSLAVWSSGGPDQETQYF | TGTGCCAGCAGCTTAGCAGTATGGTCTAGCGGGGGGCCGGACCAAGAGACCCAGTACTTC
TRBJ1-6 | TRBD1 | . | TRBV6-2/TRBV6-3 | CASSKGRTGRNSPLHF | TGTGCCAGCAGTAAGGGACGGACAGGGAGAAATTCACCCCTCCACTTT
TRBJ1-3 | . | . | TRBV19 | CASSTPRTSGNTIYF | TGTGCCAGTAGTACCCCGCGCACCTCTGGAAACACCATATATTTT
TRBJ2-1 | TRBD2 | . | TRBV30 | CACNKRGGGAHEQFF | TGTGCCTGCAACAAACGGGGCGGGGGGGCACATGAGCAGTTCTTC
TRBJ2-3 | TRBD1 | . | TRBV19 | CATSGQGSTDTQYF | TGTGCCACCTCCGGACAGGGCAGCACAGATACGCAGTATTTT
TRBJ2-5 | . | . | TRBV24-1 | CATSDLHGETQYF | TGTGCCACCAGTGATTTGCACGGGGAGACCCAGTACTTC
TRBJ1-1 | TRBD1 | few | TRBV30 | CAWNSRGTGVTEAFF | TGTGCCTGGAACTCAAGGGGGACAGGGGTCACTGAAGCTTTCTTT
TRBJ1-2 | . | . | TRBV3-1/TRBV3-2 | CASSQGGGNYGYTF | TGTGCCAGCAGCCAAGGAGGAGGGAACTATGGCTACACCTTC
TRBJ1-6 | TRBD1 | . | TRBV5-1 | CASSSIRQGRVSPLHF | TGCGCCAGCAGCTCGATAAGACAGGGGAGAGTTTCACCCCTCCACTTT
TRBJ1-4 | TRBD1 | . | TRBV5-1 | CASRTGGLENEKLFF | TGCGCCAGCAGGACAGGGGGGTTGGAGAATGAAAAACTGTTTTTT
TRBJ1-2 | TRBD1 | . | TRBV28 | CASSSRTGNYGYTF | TGTGCCAGCAGTTCCCGGACAGGGAACTATGGCTACACCTTC
TRBJ1-1 | TRBD1 | . | TRBV29-1 | CSVGDREAFF | TGCAGCGTTGGGGACAGGGAAGCTTTCTTT
TRBJ1-3 | . | . | TRBV19 | CASSYIGDRYSGNTIYF | TGTGCCAGTAGTTATATAGGTGACAGATACTCTGGAAACACCATATATTTT
TRBJ1-1 | . | . | TRBV3-1/TRBV3-2 | CASSQYPQQNTEAFF | TGTGCCAGCAGCCAGTATCCACAGCAGAACACTGAAGCTTTCTTT
TRBJ1-1 | . | . | TRBV7-2 | CASSLKQNTEAFF | TGTGCCAGCAGCTTAAAGCAGAACACTGAAGCTTTCTTT
TRBJ2-5 | . | . | TRBV4-2 | CASSRRDGTEQETQYF | TGTGCCAGCAGCCGGCGGGACGGGACAGAACAAGAGACCCAGTACTTC
TRBJ1-5 | TRBD1 | . | TRBV4-1 | CASSQEGGGRSNQPQHF | TGCGCCAGCAGCCAAGAAGGAGGGGGCAGGAGCAATCAGCCCCAGCATTTT
TRBJ1-1 | . | . | TRBV25-1 | CASSEYGGGTEAFF | TGTGCCAGCAGTGAATATGGGGGCGGCACTGAAGCTTTCTTT
TRBJ2-5 | TRBD1 | . | TRBV7-2 | CASSSDRAVETQYF | TGTGCCAGCAGTTCAGACAGGGCGGTAGAGACCCAGTACTTC
TRBJ2-1 | TRBD2 | . | TRBV30 | CAWSIRLAGGYEQFF | TGTGCCTGGAGCATCCGACTAGCGGGGGGTTATGAGCAGTTCTTC
TRBJ2-2 | TRBD1 | . | TRBV7-9 | CASSSGQGNTGELFF | TGTGCCAGCAGCTCAGGACAGGGGAACACCGGGGAGCTGTTTTTT
TRBJ2-5 | TRBD2 | . | TRBV11-3 | CASSFGGGGQETQYF | TGTGCCAGCAGTTTTGGTGGGGGGGGCCAAGAGACCCAGTACTTC
TRBJ1-2 | TRBD1 | . | TRBV3-1/TRBV3-2 | CASSQEPTGKGYTF | TGTGCCAGCAGCCAAGAGCCGACAGGGAAGGGCTACACCTTC